This T cell receptor beta chain is from a study of blood T cell repertoires in COVID-19. At the level of the study: Samples came from the United States, Italy and Spain, spanning acute and convalescent COVID-19. T cells, B-cell-depleted T cells, or PBMCs provided the cDNA or gDNA that served as material.

In the original workflow: Reference gene primers were amplified, and this amplification served to estimate nucleated cell counts. Some clones are missing from TCRdb's copy, which holds only in-frame ones; the method was immunoSEQ multiplex PCR. Clonal size and the V and J genes are those of that table, whereas D and trimming came from the DNA. Here the sample spans about 250,000 clones, 70% to 90% being singletons. The study drew participants aged about 18 to 95 years from approximately 23 US areas. The CDR3 is 14 amino acids. Germline-derived CDR1 and CDR2 are GTSNPN and SVGIG (reference sequence). V was shortened by 0 bases and J by 4 bases, with 10 bases between the two germline ends. There are a few counts of this clone.

V gene TRBV30 combines with J gene TRBJ1-5; tentatively, D is TRBD1 (6 bases). The TCR comes from a woman aged 45-65 years with acute COVID-19. The specimen was PBMCs or T cells enriched from blood (not recorded which). CDR3 loop: CAWSVGGANQPQHF. The CDR3, as DNA: TGTGCCTGGAGTGTAGGGGGGGCTAATCAGCCCCAGCATTTT. The entire variable domain, with the rest obtained from reference TRBV30 and TRBJ1-5, is as follows: SQTIHQWPATLVQPVGSPLSLECTVEGTSNPNLYWYRQAAGRGLQLLFYSVGIGQISSEVPQNLSASRPQDRQFILSSKKLLLSDSGFYLCAWSVGGANQPQHFGDGTRLSIL.